This T cell receptor (beta chain) stems from a study of OX40 agonist ivuxolimab in advanced cancers. Regarding the research as a whole: Ivuxolimab was an agonistic, fully human IgG2 monoclonal antibody directed against OX40 (CD134), a costimulatory receptor. The point of sequencing TCRbeta in the periphery was to test whether ivuxolimab changed TCR sequence diversity and drove clonal T-cell expansion. Three dose-escalation patients achieved partial responses, one with hepatocellular carcinoma and two with cutaneous melanoma. A male proportion of roughly 80% and a mean age of about 60 years, ranging from 23 to 79, were recorded for the dose-escalation cohort. Intravenous ivuxolimab was administered to patients every 2 weeks at six dose levels: 0.01, 0.1, 0.3, 1.5, 3 and 10 mg/kg. Of the approximately 54 patients in dose escalation, 19 had hepatocellular carcinoma, around 15 had melanoma, 9 had renal cell carcinoma and 9 had head and neck cancer. Patients were allowed to have had prior anti-PD-1, anti-PD-L1 or anti-CTLA-4 therapy, and 40% of the dose-escalation patients had previously received checkpoint inhibitors. The monotherapy dose-escalation portion (N ≈ 50 patients) of the phase I ivuxolimab trial is reported in the paper. Study-level results and caveats: Low levels of normalized T-cell clonal expansion were also seen in some patients who did not respond. Which antigens the clonally expanded peripheral T cells were specific for was not determined. In the 0.1-3.0 mg/kg groups, partial responders had among the lowest normalized peripheral clonal expansion, particularly in CD8+ T cells. On average, CD8+ T cells showed more expanded clones than CD4+ T cells after ivuxolimab. At doses from 0.1 to 3.0 mg/kg, clonal expansion was seen in both CD4+ and CD8+ blood T cells between baseline and week 6.

V is pared back by 3 bases and J by 2 bases, with 10 bases lying between the germline termini. Counted from cysteine to phenylalanine, this CDR3 has 14 amino acids. Only the CDR3 DNA stays, 42 bases, in frame from base 1. Reading the germline V gene gives CDR1 MDHEN and CDR2 SYDVKM. The trial excluded patients who had a history of autoimmune disease or were on systemic immunosuppression. In every dose cohort, peripheral blood was drawn for TCR sequencing at baseline, cycle 4 day 1, and cycle 7 day 1. Samples came from an open-label, multicenter, first-in-human phase I dose-escalation trial of ivuxolimab. Adults with locally advanced or metastatic melanoma, renal cell carcinoma, hepatocellular carcinoma or head and neck squamous cell carcinoma were enrolled in the trial. Before TCR sequencing, CD4+ T cells and CD8+ T cells were sorted from peripheral blood as separate populations. Details on this clone: It lacks a known antigen. No much larger clone exists at a distance of one base, and base qualities are not known.

For sequencing of the TCRbeta CDR3 region, genomic DNA was extracted from the sorted cells. The immunoSEQ Assay was used for sequencing of TCRbeta CDR3 regions. Drawn from immuneACCESS, this table holds only the in-frame rearrangements with V and J called that TCRdb kept. Clones are partly lost; checked studies trace under half to an unresolved V gene and leave the rest unexplained. Counted in this sample were fewer than 30,000 clones; 80% to 90% of them appeared once. 9.5% to 10% of the sample is in the top ten clones. Sequencing used CD4+ or CD8+ T cells sorted from blood, obtained in a trial of the OX40 agonist ivuxolimab. The source of this sequence is an adult with an advanced solid tumor such as melanoma, head and neck, liver or kidney cancer. This chain joins TRBV28 to TRBJ1-2, with a weak D call of TRBD1 (5 bases match). The DNA sequence is as follows: TGTGCCAGCAGTTTGGGCGGGGGGAACTATGGCTACACCTTC. Translated, it gives CASSLGGGNYGYTF.